The present TCR beta chain was sequenced within a study of cytomegalovirus exposure and HLA in healthy donors. There are 14 residues in the CDR3. J lost 5 bases, V lost 4 bases, and 5 bases had no gene match. Germline values: CDR1 SEHNR, CDR2 FQNEAQ (reference sequence). It was with 60 Vbeta and 13 Jbeta primers that the PCR ran. Sequencing used immunoSEQ multiplex PCR; TCRdb keeps in-frame clones, though not all of them. The top ten hold roughly 16% of the sample, which has more than 95,000 clones, about 72% seen once. The TCR comes from a man between 50 and 59 years old in good health and CMV-seropositive. The chain couples TRBV7-9 to TRBJ1-1; TRBD1 matches 9 bases. Sequencing input: PBMCs. CDR3 nucleotides: TGTGCCAGCAGCTCGGGACAGGGAAGTACTGAAGCTTTCTTT. Translating it yields CASSSGQGSTEAFF.